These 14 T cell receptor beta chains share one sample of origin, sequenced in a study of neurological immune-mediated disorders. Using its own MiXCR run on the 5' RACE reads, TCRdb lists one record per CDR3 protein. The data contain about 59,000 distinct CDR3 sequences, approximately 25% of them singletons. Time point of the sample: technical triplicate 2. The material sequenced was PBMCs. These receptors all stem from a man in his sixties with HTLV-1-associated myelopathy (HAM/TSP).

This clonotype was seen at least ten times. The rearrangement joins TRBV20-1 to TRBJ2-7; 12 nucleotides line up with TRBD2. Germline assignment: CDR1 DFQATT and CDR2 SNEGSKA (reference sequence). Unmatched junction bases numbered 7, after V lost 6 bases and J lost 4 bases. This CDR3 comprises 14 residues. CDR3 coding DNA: TGCAGTGCCCCCGGACTAGCGGGATCGTACGAGCAGTACTTC. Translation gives CSAPGLAGSYEQYF.

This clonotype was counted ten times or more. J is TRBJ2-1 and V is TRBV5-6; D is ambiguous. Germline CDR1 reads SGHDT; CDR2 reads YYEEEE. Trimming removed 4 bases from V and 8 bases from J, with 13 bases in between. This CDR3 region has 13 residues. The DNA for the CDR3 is TGTGCCAGCAGCACACCCTCTGGCGATGAGCAGTTCTTC. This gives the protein CASSTPSGDEQFF. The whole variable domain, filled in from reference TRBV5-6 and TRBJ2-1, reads DAGVTQSPTHLIKTRGQQVTLRCSPKSGHDTVSWYQQALGQGPQFIFQYYEEEERQRGNFPDRFSGHQFPNYSSELNVNALLLGDSALYLCASSTPSGDEQFFGPGTRLTVL.

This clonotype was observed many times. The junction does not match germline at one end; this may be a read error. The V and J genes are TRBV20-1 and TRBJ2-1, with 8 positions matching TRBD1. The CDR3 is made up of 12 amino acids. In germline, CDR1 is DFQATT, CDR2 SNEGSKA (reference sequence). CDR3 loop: CGPGTGNNEQFF. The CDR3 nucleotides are TGTGGCCCCGGGACAGGTAACAATGAGCAGTTCTTC.

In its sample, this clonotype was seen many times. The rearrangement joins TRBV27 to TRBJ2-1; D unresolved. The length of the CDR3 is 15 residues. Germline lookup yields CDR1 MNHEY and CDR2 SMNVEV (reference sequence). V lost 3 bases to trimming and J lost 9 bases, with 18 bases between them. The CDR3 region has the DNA TGTGCCAGCAGTTTGTTTCGCCCCCGAACGAGTGAGCAGTTCTTC. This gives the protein CASSLFRPRTSEQFF.

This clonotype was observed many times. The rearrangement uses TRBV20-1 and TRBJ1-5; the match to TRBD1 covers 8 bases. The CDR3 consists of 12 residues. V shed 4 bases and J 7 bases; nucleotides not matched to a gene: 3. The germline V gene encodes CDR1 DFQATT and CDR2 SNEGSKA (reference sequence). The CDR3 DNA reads TGCAGTGCTACGGACAGGGACCAGCCCCAGCATTTT. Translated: CSATDRDQPQHF.

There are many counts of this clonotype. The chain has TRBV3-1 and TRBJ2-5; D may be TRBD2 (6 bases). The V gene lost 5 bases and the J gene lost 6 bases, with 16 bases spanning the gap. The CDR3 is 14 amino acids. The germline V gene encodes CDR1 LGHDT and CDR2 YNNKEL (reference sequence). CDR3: CASSVDPGLQTQYF. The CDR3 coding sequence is TGTGCCAGCAGCGTAGACCCGGGACTGCAGACCCAGTACTTC.

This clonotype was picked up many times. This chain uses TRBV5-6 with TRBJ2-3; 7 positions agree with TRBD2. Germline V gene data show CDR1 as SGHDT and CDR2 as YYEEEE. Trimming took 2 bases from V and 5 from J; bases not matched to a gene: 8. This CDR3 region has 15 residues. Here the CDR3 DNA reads TGTGCCAGCAGCTTTTTCGGGGTAGCGGGAGATACGCAGTATTTT. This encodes CASSFFGVAGDTQYF.

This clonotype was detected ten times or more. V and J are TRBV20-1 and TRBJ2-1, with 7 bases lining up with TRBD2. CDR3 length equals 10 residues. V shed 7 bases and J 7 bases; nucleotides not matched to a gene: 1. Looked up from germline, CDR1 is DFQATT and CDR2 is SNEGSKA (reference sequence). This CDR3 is CSVSGNEQFF. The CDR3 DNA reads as TGCAGTGTTAGCGGGAATGAGCAGTTCTTC.

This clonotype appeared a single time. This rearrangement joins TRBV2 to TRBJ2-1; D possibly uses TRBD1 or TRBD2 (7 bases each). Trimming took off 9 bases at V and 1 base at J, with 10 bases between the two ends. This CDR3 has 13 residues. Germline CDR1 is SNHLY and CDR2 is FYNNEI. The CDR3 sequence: CASQGGSYNEQFF. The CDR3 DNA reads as TGTGCCAGTCAGGGGGGGTCCTACAATGAGCAGTTCTTC.

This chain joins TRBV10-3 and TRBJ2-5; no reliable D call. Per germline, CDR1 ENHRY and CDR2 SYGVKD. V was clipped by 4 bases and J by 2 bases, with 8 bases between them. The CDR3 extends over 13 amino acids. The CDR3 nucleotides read TGTGCCATCAGTGTGAGCCTTCAAGAGACCCAGTACTTC. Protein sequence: CAISVSLQETQYF.

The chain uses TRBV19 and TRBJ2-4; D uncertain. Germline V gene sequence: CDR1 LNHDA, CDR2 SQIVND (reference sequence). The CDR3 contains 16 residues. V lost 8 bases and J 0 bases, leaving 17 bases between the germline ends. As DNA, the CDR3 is TGTGCCAGTGGTTCCCAAGGATCCGTAGCCAAAAACATTCAGTACTTC. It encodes CASGSQGSVAKNIQYF. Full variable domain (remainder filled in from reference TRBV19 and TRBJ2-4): DGGITQSPKYLFRKEGQNVTLSCEQNLNHDAMYWYRQDPGQGLRLIYYSQIVNDFQKGDIAEGYSVSREKKESFPLTVTSAQKNPTAFYLCASGSQGSVAKNIQYFGAGTRLSVL.

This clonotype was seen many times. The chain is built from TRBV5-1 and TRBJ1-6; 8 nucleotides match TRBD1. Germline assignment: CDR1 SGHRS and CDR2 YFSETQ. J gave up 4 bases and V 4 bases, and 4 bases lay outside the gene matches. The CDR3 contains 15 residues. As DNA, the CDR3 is TGCGCCAGCAGCGTCGGACAGGGTTATAATTCACCCCTCCACTTT. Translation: CASSVGQGYNSPLHF.

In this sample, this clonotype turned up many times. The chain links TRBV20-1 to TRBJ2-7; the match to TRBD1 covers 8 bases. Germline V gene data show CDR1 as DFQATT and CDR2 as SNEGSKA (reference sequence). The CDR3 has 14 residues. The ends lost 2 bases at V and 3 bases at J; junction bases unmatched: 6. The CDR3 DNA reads TGCAGTGCTAGAACCGGGACAGGAGACTACGAGCAGTACTTC. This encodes CSARTGTGDYEQYF.

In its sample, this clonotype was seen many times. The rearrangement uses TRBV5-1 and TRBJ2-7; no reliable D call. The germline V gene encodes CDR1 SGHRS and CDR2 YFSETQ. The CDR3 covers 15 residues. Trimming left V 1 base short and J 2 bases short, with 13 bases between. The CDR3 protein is CASSLSYSGAYEQYF. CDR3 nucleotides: TGCGCCAGCAGCTTGTCCTATTCGGGCGCCTACGAGCAGTACTTC.